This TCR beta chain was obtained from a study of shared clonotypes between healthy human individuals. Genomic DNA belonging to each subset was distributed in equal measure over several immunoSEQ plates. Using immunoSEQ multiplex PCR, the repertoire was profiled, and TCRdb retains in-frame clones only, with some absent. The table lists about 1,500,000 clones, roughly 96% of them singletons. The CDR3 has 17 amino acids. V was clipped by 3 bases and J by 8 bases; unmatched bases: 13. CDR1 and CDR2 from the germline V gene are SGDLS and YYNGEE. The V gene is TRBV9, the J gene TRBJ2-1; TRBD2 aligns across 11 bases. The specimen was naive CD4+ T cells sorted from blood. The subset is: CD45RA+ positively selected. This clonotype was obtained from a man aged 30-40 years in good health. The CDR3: CASSGRISGRARDEQFF. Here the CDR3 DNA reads TGTGCCAGCAGCGGAAGGATTAGCGGGAGGGCCCGCGATGAGCAGTTCTTC.